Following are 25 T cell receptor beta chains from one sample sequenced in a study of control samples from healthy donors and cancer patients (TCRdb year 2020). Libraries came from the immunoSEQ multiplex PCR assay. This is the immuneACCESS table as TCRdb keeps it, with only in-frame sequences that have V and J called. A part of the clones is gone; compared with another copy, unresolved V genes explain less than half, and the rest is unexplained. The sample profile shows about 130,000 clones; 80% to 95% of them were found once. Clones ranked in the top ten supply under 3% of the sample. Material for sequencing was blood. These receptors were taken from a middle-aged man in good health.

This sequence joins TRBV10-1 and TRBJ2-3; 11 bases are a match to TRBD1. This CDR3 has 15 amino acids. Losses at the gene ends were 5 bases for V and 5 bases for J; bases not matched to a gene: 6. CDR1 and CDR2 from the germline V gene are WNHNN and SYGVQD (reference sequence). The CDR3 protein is CASSPGQGVGDTQYF. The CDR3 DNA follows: TGCGCCAGCAGTCCGGGACAGGGGGTAGGAGATACGCAGTATTTT.

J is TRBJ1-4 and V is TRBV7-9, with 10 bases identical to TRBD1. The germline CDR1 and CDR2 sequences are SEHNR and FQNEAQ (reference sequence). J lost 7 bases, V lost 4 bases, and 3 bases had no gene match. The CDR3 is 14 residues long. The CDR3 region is CASSSGQGGEKLFF. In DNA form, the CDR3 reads TGTGCCAGCAGCTCCGGACAGGGGGGTGAAAAACTGTTTTTT.

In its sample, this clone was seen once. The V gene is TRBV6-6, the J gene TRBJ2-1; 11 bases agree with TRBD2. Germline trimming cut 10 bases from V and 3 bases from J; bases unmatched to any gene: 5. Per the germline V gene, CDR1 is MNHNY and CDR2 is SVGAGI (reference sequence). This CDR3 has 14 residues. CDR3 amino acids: CATATSGGYNEQFF. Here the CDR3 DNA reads TGTGCCACCGCCACTAGCGGGGGCTACAATGAGCAGTTCTTC.

CDR3 loop: CASRLGHDTDTQYF. The CDR3 region has the DNA TGTGCAAGTCGCTTAGGACATGACACAGATACGCAGTATTTT. This rearrangement joins TRBV12-2 to TRBJ2-3; the table's TRBD1 call for D was not verified on the DNA. TRBV12-2 is marked as a pseudogene. CDR3 length: 14 amino acids.

The CDR3: CASSDLAGDGGTQYF. The CDR3 DNA reads TGTGCCAGTAGTGACCTAGCGGGGGACGGGGGGACCCAGTACTTC. This chain uses TRBV19 with TRBJ2-5, with TRBD2 matching over 10 bases. V shed 5 bases, J shed 7 bases, and the junction held 10 bases outside the gene matches. The CDR3 length is 15 residues. Germline V lookup: CDR1 LNHDA, CDR2 SQIVND (reference sequence).

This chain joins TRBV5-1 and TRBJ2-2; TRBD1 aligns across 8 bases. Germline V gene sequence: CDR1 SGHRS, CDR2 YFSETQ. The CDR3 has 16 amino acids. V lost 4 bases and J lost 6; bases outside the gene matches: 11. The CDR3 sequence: CASSQNGQGVAGELFF. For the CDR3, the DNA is TGCGCCAGCAGCCAAAACGGACAGGGAGTTGCCGGGGAGCTGTTTTTT.

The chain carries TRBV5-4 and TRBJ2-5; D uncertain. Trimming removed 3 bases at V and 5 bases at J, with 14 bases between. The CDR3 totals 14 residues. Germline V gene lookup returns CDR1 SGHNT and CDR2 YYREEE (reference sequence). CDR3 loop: CASSSSLGIETQYF. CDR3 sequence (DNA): TGTGCCAGCAGCTCCTCATTGGGTATCGAGACCCAGTACTTC.

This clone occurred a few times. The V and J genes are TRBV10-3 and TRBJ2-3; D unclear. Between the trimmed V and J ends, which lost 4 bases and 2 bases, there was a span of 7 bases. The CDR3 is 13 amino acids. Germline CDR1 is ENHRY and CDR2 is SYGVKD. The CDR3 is CAISALITDTQYF. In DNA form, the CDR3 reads TGTGCCATCAGTGCGCTCATCACAGATACGCAGTATTTT.

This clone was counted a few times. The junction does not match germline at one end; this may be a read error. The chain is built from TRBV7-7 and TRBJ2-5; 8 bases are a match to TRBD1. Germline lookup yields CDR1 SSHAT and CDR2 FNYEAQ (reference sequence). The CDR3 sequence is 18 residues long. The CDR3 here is CASSQGAQGADWQETQYF. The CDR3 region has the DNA TGTGCTAGCAGCCAAGGGGCCCAGGGGGCAGATTGGCAAGAGACCCAGTACTTC.

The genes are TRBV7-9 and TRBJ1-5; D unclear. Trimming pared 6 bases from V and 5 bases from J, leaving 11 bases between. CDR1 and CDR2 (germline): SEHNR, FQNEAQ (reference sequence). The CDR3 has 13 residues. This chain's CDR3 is CASSPDNYQPQHF. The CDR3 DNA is TGTGCCAGCAGTCCAGACAATTATCAGCCCCAGCATTTT.

This chain's CDR3 is CASSLFQGDTGELFF. The CDR3 DNA follows: TGCGCCAGCAGCTTGTTCCAGGGGGACACCGGGGAGCTGTTTTTT. V and J are TRBV5-1 and TRBJ2-2, with 7 bases fitting TRBD1. V dropped 1 base and J dropped 3; count of bases not matched to a gene: 3. This CDR3 has 15 residues. Germline loops: CDR1 SGHRS, CDR2 YFSETQ. Full variable domain (outside the CDR3, taken from reference TRBV5-1 and TRBJ2-2): KAGVTQTPRYLIKTRGQQVTLSCSPISGHRSVSWYQQTPGQGLQFLFEYFSETQRNKGNFPGRFSGRQFSNSRSEMNVSTLELGDSALYLCASSLFQGDTGELFFGEGSRLTVL.

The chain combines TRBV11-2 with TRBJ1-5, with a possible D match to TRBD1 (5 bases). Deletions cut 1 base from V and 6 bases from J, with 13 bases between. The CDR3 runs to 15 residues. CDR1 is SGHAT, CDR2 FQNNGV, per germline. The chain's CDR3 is CASSLGGGVGQPQHF. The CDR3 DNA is TGTGCCAGCAGCTTAGGAGGAGGGGTAGGTCAGCCCCAGCATTTT.

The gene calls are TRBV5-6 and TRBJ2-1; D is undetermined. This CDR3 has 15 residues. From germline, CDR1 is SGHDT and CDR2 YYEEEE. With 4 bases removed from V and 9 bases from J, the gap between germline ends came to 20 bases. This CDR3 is CASSRPGFNPGEQFF. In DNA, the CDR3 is TGTGCCAGCAGCCGCCCCGGGTTCAACCCGGGTGAGCAGTTCTTC.

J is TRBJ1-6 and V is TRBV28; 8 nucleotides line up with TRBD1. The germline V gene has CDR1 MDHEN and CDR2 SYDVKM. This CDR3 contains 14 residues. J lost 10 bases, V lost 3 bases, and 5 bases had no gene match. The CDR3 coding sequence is TGTGCCAGCAGTTTCGGGACAGGTGGATCACCCCTCCACTTT. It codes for CASSFGTGGSPLHF. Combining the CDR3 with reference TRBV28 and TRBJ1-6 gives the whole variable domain DVKVTQSSRYLVKRTGEKVFLECVQDMDHENMFWYRQDPGLGLRLIYFSYDVKMKEKGDIPEGYSVSREKKERFSLILESASTNQTSMYLCASSFGTGGSPLHFGNGTRLTVT.

The DNA of the CDR3 is TGTGCCAGCAGCCAAAGGACAGGTTGGCAAGAGACCCAGTACTTC. Translated: CASSQRTGWQETQYF. The rearrangement uses TRBV14 and TRBJ2-5; 7 bases match TRBD1. The CDR3 has 15 residues. The germline gives CDR1 SGHDN, CDR2 FVKESK. Germline trimming cut 2 bases from V and 2 bases from J; bases unmatched to any gene: 5.

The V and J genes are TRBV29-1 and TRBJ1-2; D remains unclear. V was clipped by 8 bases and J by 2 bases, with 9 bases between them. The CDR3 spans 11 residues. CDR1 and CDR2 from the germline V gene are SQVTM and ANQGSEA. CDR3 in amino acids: CSTEENYGYTF. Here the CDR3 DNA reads TGCAGCACTGAAGAAAACTATGGCTACACCTTC. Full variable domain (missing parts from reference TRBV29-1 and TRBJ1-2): SAVISQKPSRDICQRGTSLTIQCQVDSQVTMMFWYRQQPGQSLTLIATANQGSEATYESGFVIDKFPISRPNLTFSTLTVSNMSPEDSSIYLCSTEENYGYTFGSGTRLTVV.

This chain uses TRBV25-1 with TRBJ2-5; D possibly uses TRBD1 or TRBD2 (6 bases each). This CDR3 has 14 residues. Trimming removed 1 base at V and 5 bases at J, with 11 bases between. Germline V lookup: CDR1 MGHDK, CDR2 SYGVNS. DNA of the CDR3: TGTGCCAGCAGTGAATTGATAGGGGGGGAGACCCAGTACTTC. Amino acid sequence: CASSELIGGETQYF.

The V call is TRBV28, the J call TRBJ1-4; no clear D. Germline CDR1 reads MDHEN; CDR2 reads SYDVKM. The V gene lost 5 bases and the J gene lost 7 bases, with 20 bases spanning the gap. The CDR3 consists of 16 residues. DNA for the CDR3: TGTGCCAGCAGTGGATTAGGTTCCAGTGGAATTGAAAAACTGTTTTTT. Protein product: CASSGLGSSGIEKLFF.

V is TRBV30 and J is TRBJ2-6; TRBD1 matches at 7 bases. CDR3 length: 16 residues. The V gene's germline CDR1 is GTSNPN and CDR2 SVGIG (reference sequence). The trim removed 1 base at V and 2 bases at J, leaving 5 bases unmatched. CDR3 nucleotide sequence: TGTGCCTGGAGTGACACAGGGGCCGCTGGGGCCAACGTCCTGACTTTC. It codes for CAWSDTGAAGANVLTF. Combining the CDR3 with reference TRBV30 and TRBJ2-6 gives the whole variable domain SQTIHQWPATLVQPVGSPLSLECTVEGTSNPNLYWYRQAAGRGLQLLFYSVGIGQISSEVPQNLSASRPQDRQFILSSKKLLLSDSGFYLCAWSDTGAAGANVLTFGAGSRLTVL.

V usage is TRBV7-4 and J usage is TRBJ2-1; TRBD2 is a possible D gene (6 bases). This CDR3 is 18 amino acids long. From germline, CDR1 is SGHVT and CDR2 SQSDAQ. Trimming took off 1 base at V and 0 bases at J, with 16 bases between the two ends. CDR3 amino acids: CASSLEDWRGCSYNEQFF. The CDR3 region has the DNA TGTGCCAGCAGCTTAGAAGATTGGCGGGGTTGCTCCTACAATGAGCAGTTCTTC.

DNA of the CDR3: TGTGCCACCAGCAGGGGGGGACAATTCAGCGGCTACACCTTC. Translation: CATSRGGQFSGYTF. The chain recombines TRBV15 with TRBJ1-2, with D perhaps matching TRBD1 (6 bases). The V gene lost 3 bases and the J gene lost 8 bases, with 16 bases spanning the gap. Germline CDR1 and CDR2: LNHNV and YYDKDF (reference sequence). The length of the CDR3 is 14 residues.

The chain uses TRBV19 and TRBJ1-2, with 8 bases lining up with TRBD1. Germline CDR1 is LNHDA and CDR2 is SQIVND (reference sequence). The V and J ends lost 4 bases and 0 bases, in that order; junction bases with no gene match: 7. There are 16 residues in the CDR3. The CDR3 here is CASSKGSDRANYGYTF. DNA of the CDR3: TGTGCCAGTAGTAAAGGATCGGACAGGGCTAACTATGGCTACACCTTC.

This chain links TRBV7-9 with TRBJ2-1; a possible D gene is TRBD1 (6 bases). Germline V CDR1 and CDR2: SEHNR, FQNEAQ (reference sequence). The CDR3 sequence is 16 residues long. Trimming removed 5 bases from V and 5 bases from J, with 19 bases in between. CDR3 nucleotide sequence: TGTGCCAGCAGCCGATCACAGGGCATCGGGAACAATGAGCAGTTCTTC. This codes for CASSRSQGIGNNEQFF.

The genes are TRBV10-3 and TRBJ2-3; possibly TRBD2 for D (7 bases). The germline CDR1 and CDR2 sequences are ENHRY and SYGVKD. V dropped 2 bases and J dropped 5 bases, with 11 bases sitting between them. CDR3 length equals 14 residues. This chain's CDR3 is CAISERGGGDTQYF. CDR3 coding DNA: TGTGCCATCAGTGAGCGCGGGGGCGGAGATACGCAGTATTTT.

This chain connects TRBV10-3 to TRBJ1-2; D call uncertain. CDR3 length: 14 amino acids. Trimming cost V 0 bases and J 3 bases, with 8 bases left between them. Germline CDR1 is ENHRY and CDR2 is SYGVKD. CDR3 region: CAISESLEYYGYTF. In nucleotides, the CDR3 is TGTGCCATCAGTGAGTCCCTAGAATACTATGGCTACACCTTC.